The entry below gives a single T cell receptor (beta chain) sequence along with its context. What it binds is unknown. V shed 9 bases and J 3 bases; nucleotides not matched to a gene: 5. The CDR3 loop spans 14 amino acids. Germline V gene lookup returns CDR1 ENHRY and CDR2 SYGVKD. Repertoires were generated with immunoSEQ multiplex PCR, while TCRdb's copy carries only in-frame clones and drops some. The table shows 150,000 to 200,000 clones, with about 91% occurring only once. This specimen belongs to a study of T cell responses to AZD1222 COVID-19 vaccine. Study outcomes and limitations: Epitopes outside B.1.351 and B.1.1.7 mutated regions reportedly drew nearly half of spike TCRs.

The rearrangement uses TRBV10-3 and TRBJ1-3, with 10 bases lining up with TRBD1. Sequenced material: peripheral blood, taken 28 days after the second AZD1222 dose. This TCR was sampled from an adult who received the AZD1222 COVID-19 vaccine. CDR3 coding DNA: TGTGCCATTCGACAGGGGGCGGATGGAAACACCATATATTTT. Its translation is CAIRQGADGNTIYF.